These 20 T cell receptor beta chains originate from one sample sequenced in a study of T-cell reconstitution after alpha-beta-depleted transplantation in children. This sample's TCRbeta library carried unique molecular identifier barcodes. TCRdb re-analysed the PCR reads in MiXCR, keeping a single row per CDR3 protein. This table has 600,000 to 700,000 distinct CDR3 sequences, 16% appearing once. This material consisted of PBMCs from the stem cell graft donor, taken from the stem cell graft. These receptors all stem from a human donor who donated a stem cell graft to a child with acute myeloid leukemia.

This clonotype was recorded a few times. The V gene is TRBV25-1, the J gene TRBJ2-7; weak D call: TRBD2 (6 bases). The V end lost 5 bases, the J end lost 2 bases, and 16 bases lay between the germline ends. The CDR3 has 15 amino acids. Germline-derived CDR1 and CDR2 are MGHDK and SYGVNS. CDR3 in DNA: TGTGCCAGCAGTCCTCATGGAGGGGCCCCCTACGAGCAGTACGTC. Amino acid sequence: CASSPHGGAPYEQYV.

Many counts were recorded for this clonotype. The rearrangement joins TRBV10-3 to TRBJ2-7, with D perhaps matching TRBD1 or TRBD2 (6 bases each). The CDR3 runs 14 residues. V was pared by 0 bases and J by 4 bases, with 10 bases between. CDR1 is ENHRY and CDR2 is SYGVKD in the germline V gene. The CDR3 bases are TGTGCCATCAGTGAGTCGATAGGGGGGTACGAGCAGTACTTC. This gives the protein CAISESIGGYEQYF.

A few counts support this clonotype. The chain has TRBV25-1 and TRBJ1-1, with TRBD1 as a possible D gene (5 bases). The CDR3 runs to 17 residues. Trimming stripped 6 bases from V and 5 bases from J, with 25 bases between. Germline CDR1 is MGHDK and CDR2 is SYGVNS. The CDR3 protein is CASRNSRGELVRTEAFF. The DNA for the CDR3 is TGTGCCAGCAGGAACTCGCGGGGGGAATTAGTGAGGACTGAAGCTTTCTTT.

There are a few counts of this clonotype. V gene TRBV25-1 combines with J gene TRBJ2-5, with D hard to call. Germline CDR1 reads MGHDK; CDR2 reads SYGVNS. The CDR3 sequence is 13 residues long. Trimming removed 6 bases at V and 2 bases at J, with 10 bases between. The DNA for the CDR3 is TGTGCCAGCAGCCAGACCTCACAAGAGACCCAGTACTTC. Its protein product is CASSQTSQETQYF.

The V and J genes are TRBV3-1 and TRBJ2-1, with no clear D. The CDR3 is 15 amino acids. The V end lost 4 bases, the J end lost 0 bases, and 10 bases lay between the germline ends. CDR1 and CDR2 from the germline V gene are LGHDT and YNNKEL (reference sequence). The CDR3 is CASSLYSSSYNEQFF. The CDR3 DNA reads as TGTGCCAGCAGCCTATACTCGAGCTCCTACAATGAGCAGTTCTTC.

In its sample, this clonotype was seen many times. This rearrangement joins TRBV13 to TRBJ2-4; D tentatively fits TRBD1 or TRBD2 (5 bases each). From germline, CDR1 is PRHDT and CDR2 FYEKMQ (reference sequence). CDR3 size: 13 residues. V shed 6 bases and J shed 3 bases, with 9 bases lying between them. CDR3 region: CASSWDGKNIQYF. The CDR3 DNA reads as TGTGCCAGCAGTTGGGACGGCAAAAACATTCAGTACTTC.

This clonotype was seen a handful of times. V gene TRBV30 combines with J gene TRBJ2-5; 14 bases are shared with TRBD2. Per the germline V gene, CDR1 is GTSNPN and CDR2 is SVGIG (reference sequence). V was clipped by 5 bases and J by 3 bases; unmatched bases: 8. The CDR3 length is 16 residues. CDR3 region: CAWCIGTSGGKETQYF. The CDR3 nucleotides read TGTGCCTGGTGTATAGGGACTAGCGGGGGTAAAGAGACCCAGTACTTC.

There are many counts of this clonotype. The chain combines TRBV20-1 with TRBJ2-7, with 11 bases lining up with TRBD1. Looked up from germline, CDR1 is DFQATT and CDR2 is SNEGSKA (reference sequence). This CDR3 contains 15 residues. V lost 4 bases to trimming and J lost 2 bases; unmatched junction nucleotides: 7. The CDR3, as DNA: TGCAGTGCTAATCAGCCGGGACAGGGGGCCTACGAGCAGTACTTC. It specifies CSANQPGQGAYEQYF.

This clonotype was found many times. CDR3 sequence (DNA): TGTGCCAGCAGCCCAGGGACTTTAAAAGAGACCCAGTACTTC. Its translation is CASSPGTLKETQYF. The V and J genes are TRBV7-6 and TRBJ2-5, with TRBD2 as a possible D gene (6 bases). The germline V gene has CDR1 SGHVS and CDR2 FNYEAQ. The CDR3 extends over 14 amino acids. Trimming left V 5 bases short and J 3 bases short, with 13 bases between.

Many counts were recorded for this clonotype. This rearrangement joins TRBV20-1 to TRBJ2-1; the match to TRBD1 covers 9 bases. CDR1 is DFQATT, CDR2 SNEGSKA, per germline (reference sequence). CDR3 length: 17 amino acids. The V segment lost 2 bases and the J segment 5 bases; nucleotides outside the gene matches: 13. The CDR3, as DNA: TGCAGTGCTAGAAAAAATTACCGGGACAGGGAGAACAATGAGCAGTTCTTC. It specifies CSARKNYRDRENNEQFF.

In its sample, this clonotype was seen a few times. The rearrangement links TRBV27 to TRBJ2-5, with D perhaps assigned TRBD1 or TRBD2 (6 bases each). V was trimmed by 8 bases and J by 4 bases, leaving 11 bases between them. The CDR3 has 12 residues. Germline V CDR1 and CDR2: MNHEY, SMNVEV (reference sequence). The CDR3 reads CASGSGAETQYF. The CDR3 DNA reads TGTGCCAGCGGTTCGGGGGCAGAGACCCAGTACTTC.

This clonotype was counted only a few times. The CDR3 loop is CASSEGPRHSYEQYF. For the CDR3, the DNA is TGTGCCAGCAGTGAAGGGCCGAGACACTCCTACGAGCAGTACTTC. The V call is TRBV6-1, the J call TRBJ2-7; D is undetermined. CDR1 MNHNS and CDR2 SASEGT come from the germline V gene. Deletions cut 1 base from V and 0 bases from J, with 10 bases between. CDR3 size: 15 residues.

Comments on this clonotype: At one of its ends the junction is not consistent with the germline gene, which may arise from a read error. V is TRBV12-3 or TRBV12-4 and J is TRBJ2-1; 15 nucleotides align to TRBD2. The CDR3 consists of 18 residues. CDR3 loop: CARSLGGTSGGIYNEQFF. The CDR3 DNA is TGTGCCCGCAGTTTGGGCGGGACTAGCGGGGGGATTTACAATGAGCAGTTCTTC.

This clonotype was seen repeatedly, ten times or more. The chain recombines TRBV20-1 with TRBJ2-2, with D possibly TRBD1 on 5 matching bases. Trimming took off 1 base at V and 1 base at J, with 10 bases between the two ends. Germline V lookup: CDR1 DFQATT, CDR2 SNEGSKA (reference sequence). CDR3 length: 15 residues. The CDR3 sequence: CSARALTENTGELFF. The DNA for the CDR3 is TGCAGTGCTAGAGCCCTGACAGAGAACACCGGGGAGCTGTTTTTT.

This clonotype was counted between two and nine times. The chain is built from TRBV25-1 and TRBJ1-4; D call uncertain. This CDR3 is built from 14 residues. The ends were cut back, 11 bases at V and 5 bases at J, with 18 bases in the middle. CDR1 is MGHDK, CDR2 SYGVNS, per germline. The CDR3 DNA is TGTGCCTCCCTGGGGAGGGAGAGGAATGAAAAACTGTTTTTT. This translates into CASLGRERNEKLFF.

Remarks on this clonotype: This may come from a read error, since a much larger clone is one base off. The genes are TRBV4-3 and TRBJ2-7; D is possibly TRBD2 (6 bases). The CDR3 spans 17 residues. Looked up from germline, CDR1 is LGHNA and CDR2 is YSLEER. V was cut by 0 bases and J by 1 base, with 16 bases left in between. The CDR3 loop reads CASSQDLLASASYEQYF. The CDR3 coding sequence is TGCGCCAGCAGCCAAGATTTACTGGCTAGCGCGTCCTACGAGCAGTACTTC.

This clonotype was counted many times. This rearrangement joins TRBV7-2 to TRBJ2-1; D is perhaps TRBD2 (5 bases). Germline loops: CDR1 SGHTA, CDR2 FQGNSA. The CDR3 is 13 amino acids. With 10 bases removed from V and 7 bases from J, the gap between germline ends came to 17 bases. The CDR3 loop reads CAILRAGENEQFF. The CDR3 nucleotides are TGTGCCATCCTGAGGGCAGGAGAGAATGAGCAGTTCTTC.

In its sample, this clonotype was seen many times. The gene calls are TRBV20-1 and TRBJ1-2, with D tentatively TRBD1 (6 bases). Germline V gene sequence: CDR1 DFQATT, CDR2 SNEGSKA (reference sequence). The CDR3 consists of 14 residues. V lost 6 bases and J lost 2, with 16 bases in between. The DNA for the CDR3 is TGCAGTGCGCGGGGGGGGGCCTACAACTATGGCTACACCTTC. It translates to CSARGGAYNYGYTF.

In this sample, this clonotype turned up many times. The chain has TRBV5-1 and TRBJ1-1; D uncertain. Germline V gene sequence: CDR1 SGHRS, CDR2 YFSETQ. The CDR3 contains 13 residues. V dropped 1 base and J dropped 4 bases, with 8 bases sitting between them. In DNA form, the CDR3 reads TGCGCCAGCAGCTTGCGGAGAGGCACTGAAGCTTTCTTT. This translates into CASSLRRGTEAFF.

Points on this clonotype: This clone may be a read error of a much larger clone one base away. V is TRBV6-5 and J is TRBJ1-1, with D unclear. Germline CDR1 and CDR2: MNHEY and SVGAGI. This CDR3 contains 15 residues. CDR3 sequence: CASSYSSLTWGEDFF. The CDR3 DNA reads TGTGCCAGCAGTTACTCCTCGTTAACCTGGGGTGAAGATTTCTTT.